This T cell receptor (beta chain) was identified during a study of shared clonotypes between healthy human individuals. Study-wide results and limits: When naive CD4 clonotypes were compared across a handful of donors, approximately 5% were shared.

Original processing notes: ImmunoSEQ junction-only sequences lacked quality scores, so their filtering differed. The data were produced by immunoSEQ multiplex PCR, yet TCRdb's version contains in-frame clones alone and is incomplete. V and J calls and clone size are those listed in that table; D and trimming were worked out from the DNA. Counted here are about 2.3 million clones, under 95% occurring once; the ten biggest clones make up 0.37%. The CDR3 is 16 residues long. The trim removed 1 base at V and 6 bases at J, leaving 8 bases unmatched. Germline CDR1 reads LGHNA; CDR2 reads YNFKEQ. Splitting the CD4+ cells yielded a CD45RA+ naive subset and a CD45RA-negative memory subset. Details on this clone: Its antigen is still unknown.

The genes are TRBV4-2 and TRBJ2-3, with TRBD2 identical over 9 bases. The source material was naive CD4+ T cells from PBMCs. Subset denoted: CD45RA+ positively selected. This clonotype was obtained from a young man in good health. Some clones in this sample may be carry-over from other donors' samples. The CDR3 loop reads CASSQGLAGTVDTQYF. The CDR3 DNA follows: TGTGCCAGCAGCCAAGGGCTAGCGGGAACGGTCGATACGCAGTATTTT.